One and the same sample provided the 17 T cell receptor beta chains below, sequenced in a study of cytomegalovirus exposure and HLA in healthy donors. PCR employed 60 Vbeta and 13 Jbeta primers. Some clones are missing from TCRdb's copy, which holds only in-frame ones; the method was immunoSEQ multiplex PCR. The listing records roughly 190,000 clones. What was sequenced was PBMCs. Receptors were obtained from a man under 40 in good health and CMV-seronegative.

V gene TRBV6-6 combines with J gene TRBJ1-2; 7 bases are shared with TRBD1. V was clipped by 8 bases and J by 2 bases; unmatched bases: 14. Germline CDR1 MNHNY, CDR2 SVGAGI (reference sequence). This CDR3 comprises 16 residues. CDR3 coding DNA: TGTGCCAGCCTTATTCCCAGACAGGGTTCGAACTATGGCTACACCTTC. Amino acid sequence: CASLIPRQGSNYGYTF.

This sequence joins TRBV2 and TRBJ1-4; 8 positions match TRBD1. J was trimmed by 0 bases and V by 7 bases; bases with no gene match: 13. This CDR3 is built from 18 residues. Germline V gives CDR1 SNHLY, CDR2 FYNNEI. CDR3 DNA: TGTGCCAGCACTAACAGGGGGGAGAGCCGGGCAACTAATGAAAAACTGTTTTTT. Translating it yields CASTNRGESRATNEKLFF.

This sequence joins TRBV30 and TRBJ2-7, with D possibly TRBD2 on 5 matching bases. This CDR3 is 13 amino acids long. V dropped 2 bases and J dropped 0 bases, with 8 bases sitting between them. CDR1 is GTSNPN and CDR2 is SVGIG in the germline V gene (reference sequence). DNA of the CDR3: TGTGCCTGGAGTCGGGGTTCCTCCTACGAGCAGTACTTC. Protein: CAWSRGSSYEQYF.

The chain employs TRBV18 and TRBJ2-1, with 9 bases that match TRBD2. The V and J ends lost 2 bases and 2 bases, in that order; junction bases with no gene match: 4. This CDR3 has 16 amino acids. Germline lookup yields CDR1 KGHSH and CDR2 LQKENI. The CDR3 loop reads CASSPSTSGTYNEQFF. The CDR3 DNA reads TGTGCCAGCTCACCATCGACTAGCGGTACCTACAATGAGCAGTTCTTC.

V gene TRBV6-1 combines with J gene TRBJ2-1; 12 bases align to TRBD2. Germline CDR1 reads MNHNS; CDR2 reads SASEGT. Unmatched junction bases numbered 9, after V lost 2 bases and J lost 4 bases. This CDR3 is 18 amino acids long. The CDR3 nucleotides are TGTGCCAGCAGTGAATTGGGGACTAGCGGGCGGAGATACAATGAGCAGTTCTTC. Its translation: CASSELGTSGRRYNEQFF.

The chain combines TRBV10-2 with TRBJ1-1; possibly TRBD1 for D (5 bases). The CDR3 length is 13 residues. Germline CDR1 and CDR2: WSHSY and SAAADI. The ends were cut back, 3 bases at V and 7 bases at J, with 12 bases in the middle. The CDR3 here is CASSDRRGNEAFF. CDR3 sequence (DNA): TGCGCCAGCAGTGACCGGAGGGGTAATGAAGCTTTCTTT.

The rearrangement joins TRBV29-1 to TRBJ2-5, with 11 bases matching TRBD1. The DNA end is a closer match to TRBJ2-7, so the J assignment may be wrong. From germline, CDR1 is SQVTM and CDR2 ANQGSEA. The CDR3 extends over 15 amino acids. CDR3 coding DNA: TGCAGCGTTGATGGGGGACAGGGGGTCTCCTACGAGCAGTACTTC. Its translation is CSVDGGQGVSYEQYF.

This chain links TRBV7-9 with TRBJ1-4; 8 bases agree with TRBD1. With V trimmed by 4 bases and J by 6 bases, 7 bases remained unmatched. Germline-derived CDR1 and CDR2 are SEHNR and FQNEAQ (reference sequence). The CDR3 runs 15 residues. CDR3 nucleotides: TGTGCCAGCAGCTCGACGGACAGGGTGGATGAAAAACTGTTTTTT. Encoded protein: CASSSTDRVDEKLFF.

This chain links TRBV10-1 with TRBJ2-2; 7 positions agree with TRBD1. The CDR3 loop spans 15 amino acids. Per the germline V gene, CDR1 is WNHNN and CDR2 is SYGVQD (reference sequence). Unmatched junction bases numbered 8, after V lost 6 bases and J lost 4 bases. The DNA of the CDR3 is TGCGCCAGCAGAGCCGGGACAGACCTCACCGGGGAGCTGTTTTTT. As protein: CASRAGTDLTGELFF.

The V gene is TRBV6-4, the J gene TRBJ2-1; D remains unclear. The germline V gene encodes CDR1 MRHNA and CDR2 SNTAGT. CDR3 size: 14 residues. Trimming cost V 6 bases and J 9 bases, with 18 bases left between them. Here the CDR3 reads CASRAEAHFGEQFF. The CDR3, as DNA: TGTGCCAGCAGAGCAGAGGCCCATTTCGGTGAGCAGTTCTTC.

V gene TRBV5-4 combines with J gene TRBJ1-2; D is perhaps TRBD1 (6 bases). Germline V gene lookup returns CDR1 SGHNT and CDR2 YYREEE (reference sequence). V gave up 4 bases and J gave up 1 base, with 11 bases separating them. The CDR3 is 14 residues long. The CDR3 DNA reads as TGTGCCAGCAGCGCGGACAGCTTTAACTATGGCTACACCTTC. It is translated as CASSADSFNYGYTF.

Here the CDR3 reads CASSQQGHLSPISYEQYF. CDR3 nucleotide sequence: TGTGCCAGCAGCCAACAAGGACACCTTAGCCCAATCTCCTACGAGCAGTACTTC. This chain links TRBV7-9 with TRBJ2-7, with TRBD1 as a possible D gene (5 bases). The CDR3 is made up of 18 amino acids. The germline gives CDR1 SEHNR, CDR2 FQNEAQ (reference sequence). V was cut by 5 bases and J by 0 bases, with 23 bases left in between.

The chain has TRBV30 and TRBJ2-1, with 14 bases aligning to TRBD2. CDR1 and CDR2 (germline): GTSNPN, SVGIG (reference sequence). Trimming at V came to 8 bases and at J to 7 bases, leaving 10 bases not matched to a gene. The CDR3 loop spans 15 amino acids. DNA of the CDR3: TGTGCCCGATCGGGACTAGCGGGAGAAGGGAATGAGCAGTTCTTC. Protein: CARSGLAGEGNEQFF.

The rearrangement links TRBV28 to TRBJ1-1; D remains ambiguous. Per the germline V gene, CDR1 is MDHEN and CDR2 is SYDVKM. CDR3 length equals 16 residues. Trimming shortened V by 3 bases and J by 0 bases, and 14 bases separated the two germline ends. The DNA of the CDR3 is TGTGCCAGCAGTTTGGGAGGACGGATCTTGAACACTGAAGCTTTCTTT. It is translated as CASSLGGRILNTEAFF.

The DNA for the CDR3 is TGCAGCGTTAGGAGGGGGCTGGGACGCCCTCAAGAGACCCAGTACTTC. It encodes CSVRRGLGRPQETQYF. The chain links TRBV29-1 to TRBJ2-5, with D perhaps TRBD1 (7 bases). Germline CDR1 reads SQVTM; CDR2 reads ANQGSEA. This CDR3 has 16 amino acids. Trimming cost V 5 bases and J 2 bases, with 21 bases left between them.

The J gene is TRBJ1-4, the V gene TRBV30; D not certain. Germline V gene lookup returns CDR1 GTSNPN and CDR2 SVGIG (reference sequence). V was shortened by 3 bases and J by 11 bases, with 13 bases between the two germline ends. The CDR3 extends over 12 amino acids. For the CDR3, the DNA is TGTGCCTGGAGGGTCGAGGGATCTAAACTGTTTTTT. Its protein product is CAWRVEGSKLFF.

The V gene is TRBV5-4, the J gene TRBJ1-2; TRBD1 aligns across 7 bases. The V and J ends lost 4 bases and 7 bases, in that order; junction bases with no gene match: 7. Germline V CDR1 and CDR2: SGHNT, YYREEE (reference sequence). The CDR3 is 13 residues long. As DNA, the CDR3 is TGTGCCAGCAGCGTACAGGGGTTCTTTGGCTACACCTTC. Its protein product is CASSVQGFFGYTF.